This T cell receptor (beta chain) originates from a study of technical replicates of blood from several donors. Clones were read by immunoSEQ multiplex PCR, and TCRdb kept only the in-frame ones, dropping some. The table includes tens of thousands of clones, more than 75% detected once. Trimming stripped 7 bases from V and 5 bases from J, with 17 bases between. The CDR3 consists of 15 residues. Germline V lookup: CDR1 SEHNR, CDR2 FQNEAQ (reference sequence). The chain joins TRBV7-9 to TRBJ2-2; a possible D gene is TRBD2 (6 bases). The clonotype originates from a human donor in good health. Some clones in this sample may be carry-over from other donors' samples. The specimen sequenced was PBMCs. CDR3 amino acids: CASMPGELSTGELFF. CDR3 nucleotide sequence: TGTGCCAGCATGCCGGGGGAACTATCAACCGGGGAGCTGTTTTTT.